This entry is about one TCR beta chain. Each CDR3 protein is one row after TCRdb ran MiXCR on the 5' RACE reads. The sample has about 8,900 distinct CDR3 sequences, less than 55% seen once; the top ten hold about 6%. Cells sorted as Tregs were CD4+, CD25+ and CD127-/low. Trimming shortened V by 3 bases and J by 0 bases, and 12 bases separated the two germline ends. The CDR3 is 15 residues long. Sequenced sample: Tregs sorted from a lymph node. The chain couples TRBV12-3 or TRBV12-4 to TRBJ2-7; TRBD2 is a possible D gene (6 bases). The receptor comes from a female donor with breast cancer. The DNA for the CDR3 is TGTGCCAGCAGTTTGGGTCGGGGGAGCTCCTACGAGCAGTACTTC. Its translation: CASSLGRGSSYEQYF.